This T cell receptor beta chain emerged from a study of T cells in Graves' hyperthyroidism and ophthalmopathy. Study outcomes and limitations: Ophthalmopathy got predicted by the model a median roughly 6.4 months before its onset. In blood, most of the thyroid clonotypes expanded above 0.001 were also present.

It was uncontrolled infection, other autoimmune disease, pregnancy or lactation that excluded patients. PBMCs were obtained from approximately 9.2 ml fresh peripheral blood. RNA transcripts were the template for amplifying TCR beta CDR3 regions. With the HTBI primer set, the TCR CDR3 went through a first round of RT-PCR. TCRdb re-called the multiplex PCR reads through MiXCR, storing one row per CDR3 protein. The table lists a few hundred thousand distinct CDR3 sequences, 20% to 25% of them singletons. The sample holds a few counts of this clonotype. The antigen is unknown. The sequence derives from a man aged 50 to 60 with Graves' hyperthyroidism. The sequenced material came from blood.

The CDR3 DNA sequence: TGTGCCAGCAGCCATGGGACAGGGGAAGGAGAGACCCAGTACTTC. It specifies CASSHGTGEGETQYF. The chain carries TRBV3-1 and TRBJ2-5; TRBD1 aligns across 10 bases. The CDR3 covers 15 residues. In germline, CDR1 is LGHDT, CDR2 YNNKEL (reference sequence). After removal of 3 bases from V and 4 bases from J, the junction contained 5 bases not matched to a gene.